The 21 T cell receptor beta chains listed next were all sequenced from one sample in a study of blood T cell repertoires in COVID-19. TCRdb's table, derived via immunoSEQ multiplex PCR, lists solely in-frame clones and lacks some. The table has fewer than 250,000 clones, approximately 86% seen once. Sequencing was done on a sample of peripheral blood. All receptors come from a woman aged 55-70 years who had recovered from COVID-19.

The chain recombines TRBV10-3 with TRBJ1-2, with D hard to call. This CDR3 contains 16 residues. Trimming pared 2 bases from V and 4 bases from J, leaving 17 bases between. The germline gives CDR1 ENHRY, CDR2 SYGVKD. CDR3 bases: TGTGCCATCAGTGAGGTAACAGCCTATAACAGCTATGGCTACACCTTC. Residues: CAISEVTAYNSYGYTF.

As DNA, the CDR3 is TGTGCCAGCAGCCAACTTACAGGGGTGACTGAAGCTTTCTTT. It translates to CASSQLTGVTEAFF. The V gene is TRBV3-1 (or the pseudogene TRBV3-2), the J gene TRBJ1-1, with 7 bases matching TRBD1. J was trimmed by 5 bases and V by 2 bases; bases with no gene match: 5. Germline V gene lookup returns CDR1 LGHDT and CDR2 YNNKEL (reference sequence). The CDR3 is 14 amino acids.

The V and J genes are TRBV29-1 and TRBJ1-4; D is ambiguous. Germline V gene sequence: CDR1 SQVTM, CDR2 ANQGSEA. This CDR3 is built from 11 residues. Between the trimmed V and J ends, which lost 6 bases and 5 bases, there was a span of 7 bases. The CDR3 sequence is CSVNSNEKLFF. CDR3 DNA sequence: TGCAGCGTAAACAGCAATGAAAAACTGTTTTTT.

This sequence joins TRBV6-2 or TRBV6-3 and TRBJ2-5; D may be TRBD2 (6 bases). The germline CDR1 and CDR2 sequences are MNHEY and SVGEGT. Trimming cost V 6 bases and J 6 bases, with 20 bases left between them. The CDR3 covers 15 residues. The CDR3 loop is CASSSTAGSGKTQYF. CDR3 sequence (DNA): TGTGCCAGCAGCTCCACCGCGGGATCAGGCAAGACCCAGTACTTC.

This clone was picked up a small number of times. V gene TRBV27 combines with J gene TRBJ2-7; perhaps TRBD2 as D (6 bases). Germline CDR1 is MNHEY and CDR2 is SMNVEV (reference sequence). V was cut by 4 bases and J by 5 bases, with 15 bases left in between. CDR3 length equals 14 residues. Written as DNA, the CDR3 is TGTGCCAGCAGTTGGGGAGGAAGGAGACACGAGCAGTACTTC. It codes for CASSWGGRRHEQYF.

This clone was picked up one time. V gene TRBV11-3 combines with J gene TRBJ2-2; the D is unclear. The CDR3 length is 14 residues. V lost 5 bases and J lost 1, with 8 bases in between. Per germline, CDR1 SGHNT and CDR2 YENEEA. This CDR3 reads CASSPRQNTGELFF. The CDR3 bases are TGTGCCAGCAGCCCGCGGCAGAACACCGGGGAGCTGTTTTTT. The full variable domain, in which reference TRBV11-3 and TRBJ2-2 provide the parts outside the CDR3, is EAGVVQSPRYKIIEKKQPVAFWCNPISGHNTLYWYLQNLGQGPELLIRYENEEAVDDSQLPKDRFSAERLKGVDSTLKIQPAELGDSAVYLCASSPRQNTGELFFGEGSRLTVL.

This rearrangement joins TRBV27 to TRBJ2-7, with 12 bases matching TRBD2. The V and J ends lost 5 bases and 7 bases, in that order; junction bases with no gene match: 9. This CDR3 is 15 amino acids long. Germline V gives CDR1 MNHEY, CDR2 SMNVEV (reference sequence). CDR3 nucleotide sequence: TGTGCCAGCAGTCGACTAGCGGGGGCCTCTCGAGAGCAGTACTTC. This codes for CASSRLAGASREQYF.

The gene calls are TRBV5-1 and TRBJ2-5; 11 bases fit TRBD2. Germline CDR1 reads SGHRS; CDR2 reads YFSETQ. CDR3 length: 15 residues. After removal of 2 bases from V and 3 bases from J, the junction contained 3 bases not matched to a gene. The CDR3: CASSLTSGGEETQYF. The CDR3 region has the DNA TGCGCCAGCAGCTTAACTAGCGGGGGCGAAGAGACCCAGTACTTC.

CDR3 sequence: CSVEDLTGELFF. For the CDR3, the DNA is TGCAGCGTTGAAGATCTCACCGGGGAGCTGTTTTTT. The V call is TRBV29-1, the J call TRBJ2-2; D gene uncertain. The CDR3 extends over 12 amino acids. Looked up from germline, CDR1 is SQVTM and CDR2 is ANQGSEA. V dropped 0 bases and J dropped 4 bases, with 3 bases sitting between them.

This chain joins TRBV13 and TRBJ1-4, with 7 positions matching TRBD1. The V gene's germline CDR1 is PRHDT and CDR2 FYEKMQ (reference sequence). V shed 0 bases and J 7 bases; nucleotides not matched to a gene: 8. The CDR3 totals 16 residues. For the CDR3, the DNA is TGTGCCAGCAGCTTAGGGACAGGGTACCATAGTGAAAAACTGTTTTTT. It encodes CASSLGTGYHSEKLFF.

The rearrangement joins TRBV6-2 or TRBV6-3 to TRBJ2-2; a weak D match, TRBD1 (6 bases). CDR1 and CDR2 (germline): MNHEY, SVGEGT. Trimming stripped 0 bases from V and 2 bases from J, with 13 bases between. The CDR3 has 17 residues. This chain's CDR3 is CASSYSSGTKNTGELFF. The CDR3 nucleotides are TGTGCCAGCAGTTACTCTAGTGGGACAAAAAACACCGGGGAGCTGTTTTTT.

V gene TRBV18 combines with J gene TRBJ1-6; D gene uncertain. Germline assignment: CDR1 KGHSH and CDR2 LQKENI. Trimming removed 3 bases from V and 7 bases from J, with 10 bases in between. The CDR3 has 14 residues. DNA for the CDR3: TGTGCCAGCTCACCGTCCGGGAGGAATTCACCCCTCCACTTT. Amino acid sequence: CASSPSGRNSPLHF.

The rearrangement joins TRBV12-3 or TRBV12-4 to TRBJ2-3; 7 nucleotides align to TRBD1. This CDR3 is 13 amino acids long. V trimming: 5 bases; J trimming: 4 bases; junction bases outside the gene matches: 3. CDR3 bases: TGTGCCAGCAGTAAAGGACAGGCAGATACGCAGTATTTT. Translation: CASSKGQADTQYF.

V and J are TRBV10-3 and TRBJ2-7; 7 bases line up with TRBD1. V trimming: 7 bases; J trimming: 2 bases; junction bases outside the gene matches: 8. The V gene's germline CDR1 is ENHRY and CDR2 SYGVKD. The CDR3 has 14 amino acids. The CDR3 DNA reads TGTGCCATCATGGAACGACAGGGACCCTACGAGCAGTACTTC. The encoded protein is CAIMERQGPYEQYF.

The CDR3 spells CASSRLYGSKEQYF. The CDR3 bases are TGTGCCAGCAGCCGCCTCTATGGGAGTAAAGAGCAGTACTTC. The V and J genes are TRBV13 and TRBJ2-7, with D perhaps TRBD2 (5 bases). Germline V gene data show CDR1 as PRHDT and CDR2 as FYEKMQ (reference sequence). V gave up 5 bases and J gave up 7 bases, with 18 bases separating them. The CDR3 loop spans 14 amino acids.

This chain uses TRBV7-9 with TRBJ1-1; 9 bases are shared with TRBD1. Trimming removed 5 bases from V and 6 bases from J; junction bases left unmatched: 10. Germline V lookup: CDR1 SEHNR, CDR2 FQNEAQ (reference sequence). CDR3 size: 15 residues. The CDR3 loop is CASSPLDRGWAEAFF. The DNA of the CDR3 is TGTGCCAGCAGCCCCCTCGACAGGGGGTGGGCTGAAGCTTTCTTT.

The rearrangement joins TRBV6-5 to TRBJ1-4; D may be TRBD1 (6 bases). The CDR3 has 14 amino acids. The germline V gene has CDR1 MNHEY and CDR2 SVGAGI. The V end lost 7 bases, the J end lost 0 bases, and 9 bases lay between the germline ends. In nucleotides, the CDR3 is TGTGCCAGCAAAGGGGGAGCAACTAATGAAAAACTGTTTTTT. As protein: CASKGGATNEKLFF.

The gene calls are TRBV6-5 and TRBJ1-6, with 8 nucleotides matching TRBD1. J gave up 11 bases and V 3 bases, and 9 bases lay outside the gene matches. The CDR3 is made up of 15 amino acids. The germline CDR1 and CDR2 sequences are MNHEY and SVGAGI. CDR3 DNA: TGTGCCAGCAGTTATGACAGGGGCCTTGGTCCACCCCTCCACTTT. Translation gives CASSYDRGLGPPLHF.

The rearrangement uses TRBV3-1 (or the pseudogene TRBV3-2) and TRBJ1-5, with a weak D call TRBD1 (6 bases). Germline CDR1 and CDR2: LGHDT and YNNKEL (reference sequence). This CDR3 has 15 amino acids. The V and J ends lost 0 bases and 9 bases respectively, with 15 bases between them. The CDR3 here is CASSQETNVRGPQHF. The CDR3 coding sequence is TGTGCCAGCAGCCAAGAAACGAACGTCAGGGGGCCCCAGCATTTT.

This sequence joins TRBV6-2 or TRBV6-3 and TRBJ1-5; the match to TRBD1 covers 11 bases. Germline assignment: CDR1 MNHEY and CDR2 SVGEGT. The CDR3 is made up of 17 amino acids. With 4 bases clipped from V and 4 bases from J, the junction kept 9 bases outside the gene matches. The CDR3 loop reads CASSSGTGGRGNQPQHF. CDR3 in DNA: TGTGCCAGCAGTTCCGGGACAGGGGGAAGGGGGAATCAGCCCCAGCATTTT.

The V and J genes are TRBV7-2 and TRBJ2-3; perhaps TRBD1 as D (5 bases). The CDR3 runs 16 residues. Trimming left V 2 bases short and J 1 base short, with 13 bases between. Germline V gives CDR1 SGHTA, CDR2 FQGNSA. CDR3 nucleotide sequence: TGTGCCAGCAGCTTAACCCCAGTACAGGGCACAGATACGCAGTATTTT. Its protein is CASSLTPVQGTDTQYF. The full variable domain, completed using reference TRBV7-2 and TRBJ2-3, is GAGVSQSPSNKVTEKGKDVELRCDPISGHTALYWYRQSLGQGLEFLIYFQGNSAPDKSGLPSDRFSAERTGGSVSTLTIQRTQQEDSAVYLCASSLTPVQGTDTQYFGPGTRLTVL.